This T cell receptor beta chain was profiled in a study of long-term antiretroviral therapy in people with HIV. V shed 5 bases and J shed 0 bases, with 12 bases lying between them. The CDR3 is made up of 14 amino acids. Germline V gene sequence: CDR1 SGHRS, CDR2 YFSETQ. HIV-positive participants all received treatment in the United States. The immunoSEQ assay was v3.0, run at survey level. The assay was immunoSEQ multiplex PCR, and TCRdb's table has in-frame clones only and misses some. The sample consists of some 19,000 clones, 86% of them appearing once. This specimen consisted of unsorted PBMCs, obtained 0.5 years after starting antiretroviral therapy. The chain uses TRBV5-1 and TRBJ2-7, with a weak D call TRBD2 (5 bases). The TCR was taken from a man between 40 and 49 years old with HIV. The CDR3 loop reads CASRSSGFSYEQYF. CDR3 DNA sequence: TGCGCCAGCAGGTCCAGCGGCTTCTCCTACGAGCAGTACTTC.